A selection of T cell receptor beta chains follows, all from one sample in a study of blood T cell repertoires in COVID-19. Sequencing was performed with immunoSEQ multiplex PCR; in TCRdb, only in-frame clones are kept and a portion is missing. This sample has roughly 95,000 clones, with 80% to 95% found just once. The specimen sequenced was peripheral blood. These receptors were collected from a woman aged 45 to 65 in a cohort sampled during active COVID-19. CDR3s include the opening cysteine and the closing phenylalanine or tryptophan. Fields, in order: D gene, V gene, J gene, clone size, CDR3 protein, CDR3 DNA. D genes are given only for firm matches. Only part of the rows carry a size: once, few, many, or a class if the clone is expanded.

>TRBD2|TRBV6-5|TRBJ2-2|-
CASTSAGGTGGELFF
TGTGCCAGCACCTCAGCGGGGGGAACGGGCGGGGAGCTGTTTTTT
>TRBD2|TRBV19|TRBJ2-1|-
CASSMGLAGINEQFF
TGTGCCAGTAGTATGGGACTAGCGGGGATCAATGAGCAGTTCTTC
>TRBD2|TRBV4-2|TRBJ2-3|-
CASSQALAGDTDTQYF
TGTGCCAGCAGCCAAGCCCTAGCGGGAGACACAGATACGCAGTATTTT
>TRBD1|TRBV19|TRBJ2-4|-
CASTPTTYQAGGANIQYF
TGTGCCAGTACCCCGACCACGTACCAAGCAGGGGGCGCGAACATTCAGTACTTC
>-|TRBV6-5|TRBJ1-3|-
CASSPPGARRNTIYF
TGTGCCAGCAGCCCACCAGGGGCACGTAGAAACACCATATATTTT
>-|TRBV5-1|TRBJ2-5|-
CASSLSGKGETQYF
TGCGCCAGCAGCTTGAGCGGCAAAGGGGAGACCCAGTACTTC
>-|TRBV5-3|TRBJ2-1|-
CARSFWSAGGYNEQFF
TGTGCCAGAAGCTTTTGGTCGGCGGGCGGGTACAATGAGCAGTTCTTC
>TRBD1|TRBV11-2|TRBJ2-5|-
CASSLVRGTDQETQYF
TGTGCCAGCAGCTTAGTTAGGGGGACAGACCAAGAGACCCAGTACTTC
>TRBD2|TRBV27|TRBJ2-3|once
CASRGLAGGADTQYF
TGTGCCAGCAGGGGACTAGCGGGAGGTGCAGATACGCAGTATTTT
>-|TRBV2|TRBJ1-3|-
CASGPSWGNTIYF
TGTGCCAGCGGTCCAAGCTGGGGAAACACCATATATTTT
>TRBD2|TRBV9|TRBJ2-7|-
CASSARTPGLAVYEQYF
TGTGCCAGCAGCGCTCGGACGCCGGGACTAGCGGTATACGAGCAGTACTTC
>TRBD2|TRBV7-8|TRBJ2-7|-
CASSFRGSGTSNSYEQYF
TGTGCCAGCAGCTTTAGGGGTTCCGGGACTAGCAATAGTTACGAGCAGTACTTC
>TRBD1|TRBV18|TRBJ2-1|-
CASSPTRDRAPAGQFF
TGTGCCAGCTCACCAACCCGGGACAGGGCCCCCGCAGGGCAGTTCTTC
>-|TRBV6-5|TRBJ2-7|-
CASRQFRGGSYEQYF
TGTGCCAGCAGACAATTCCGAGGGGGCTCCTACGAGCAGTACTTC
>TRBD1|TRBV11-2|TRBJ2-7|-
CASTIRGQGLYEQYF
TGTGCCAGCACCATTAGGGGACAGGGGTTGTACGAGCAGTACTTC
>-|TRBV9|TRBJ2-2|-
CASSVSSRRQGRTGELFF
TGTGCCAGCAGCGTAAGTTCGCGGAGGCAGGGGCGCACCGGGGAGCTGTTTTTT
>-|TRBV28|TRBJ2-1|-
CASSSLLVARSVEQFF
TGTGCCAGCAGTTCCCTTTTAGTAGCTAGGTCGGTTGAGCAGTTCTTC